These 6 T cell receptor beta chains were all obtained from the same sample, sequenced in a study of T cells in localized non-small cell lung cancer. This table comes from immunoSEQ multiplex PCR, and its TCRdb copy is limited to in-frame clones, with some not included. The sample yields tens of thousands of clones, approximately 88% seen once. The sample was peripheral blood mononuclear cells, taken before any cancer treatment. The origin of the receptors is a woman aged 40 to 75 with stage III lung adenocarcinoma.

The table lists this clone with a few counts. The rearrangement links TRBV6-4 to TRBJ2-7; 7 bases agree with TRBD2. The V gene end was trimmed by 10 bases and the J gene end by 6 bases; junction bases not matched to a gene: 12. The CDR3 has 13 residues. Per the germline V gene, CDR1 is MRHNA and CDR2 is SNTAGT. The CDR3 is CATSPTSSGEQYF. In nucleotides, the CDR3 is TGTGCCACCTCCCCGACTAGCAGTGGCGAGCAGTACTTC.

This clone was seen only once. V is TRBV13 and J is TRBJ2-7; TRBD2 matches at 9 bases. V lost 5 bases, J lost 0 bases, and 2 bases stayed unmatched. Germline loops: CDR1 PRHDT, CDR2 FYEKMQ (reference sequence). This CDR3 region has 14 residues. The CDR3 region has the DNA TGTGCCAGCAGCCTAGCGGGAATCTCCTACGAGCAGTACTTC. It translates to CASSLAGISYEQYF.

A few counts support this clone. The chain couples TRBV5-1 to TRBJ2-7; 10 bases are a match to TRBD2. The ends lost 4 bases at V and 0 bases at J; junction bases unmatched: 19. From germline, CDR1 is SGHRS and CDR2 YFSETQ. The CDR3 covers 20 residues. The CDR3, as DNA: TGCGCCAGCAGCCTTCGTCCCGCTAGCGGGAGAGGGGGGGGCTCCTACGAGCAGTACTTC. It yields the protein CASSLRPASGRGGGSYEQYF.

The chain joins TRBV5-1 to TRBJ1-5; TRBD1 agrees at 12 bases. Losses at the gene ends were 5 bases for V and 7 bases for J; bases not matched to a gene: 7. Germline lookup yields CDR1 SGHRS and CDR2 YFSETQ. CDR3 length: 15 residues. CDR3 coding DNA: TGCGCCAGCAGGTCGGGACAGGGGGCTTGGCAGCCCCAGCATTTT. The encoded protein is CASRSGQGAWQPQHF.

This rearrangement joins TRBV11-2 to TRBJ2-5; a weak D match, TRBD2 (6 bases). Germline values: CDR1 SGHAT, CDR2 FQNNGV. The CDR3 sequence is 17 residues long. With 1 base removed from V and 1 base from J, the gap between germline ends came to 16 bases. CDR3 DNA sequence: TGTGCCAGCAGCTTAGGATTGAGTCGGGGGACCCAAGAGACCCAGTACTTC. Translated: CASSLGLSRGTQETQYF.

This rearrangement joins TRBV7-8 to TRBJ1-2; D might be TRBD1 (6 bases). Deletions cut 5 bases from V and 0 bases from J, with 13 bases between. This CDR3 is 15 amino acids long. Germline CDR1 SGHVS, CDR2 FQNEAQ. CDR3 amino acids: CASSATGLTNYGYTF. In nucleotides, the CDR3 is TGTGCCAGCAGCGCCACAGGGCTGACTAACTATGGCTACACCTTC.